The 24 T cell receptor beta chains given below trace back to one sample, sequenced in a study of cytomegalovirus exposure and HLA in healthy donors. Repertoires were generated with immunoSEQ multiplex PCR, while TCRdb's copy carries only in-frame clones and drops some. Found here are 160,000 or so clones, around 87% of them singletons; the top ten hold about 1.5%. Sample: PBMCs. Source of these receptors: a woman aged 25-40 years in good health and CMV-seronegative.

This chain joins TRBV27 and TRBJ2-5; D uncertain. Germline assignment: CDR1 MNHEY and CDR2 SMNVEV (reference sequence). V lost 5 bases to trimming and J lost 7 bases, with 14 bases between them. The CDR3 is 13 residues long. DNA of the CDR3: TGTGCCAGCAGTAACTCTCCTAGTGGGACCCAGTACTTC. Amino acid sequence: CASSNSPSGTQYF.

V is TRBV7-6 and J is TRBJ1-2; no clear D gene. V lost 4 bases and J lost 7, with 10 bases in between. The germline gives CDR1 SGHVS, CDR2 FNYEAQ. The CDR3 runs 12 residues. CDR3 amino acids: CASSSPLVGYTF. In DNA, the CDR3 is TGTGCCAGCAGCTCCCCCCTCGTTGGCTACACCTTC.

The chain combines TRBV27 with TRBJ1-5; 9 bases line up with TRBD1. Per germline, CDR1 MNHEY and CDR2 SMNVEV (reference sequence). The CDR3 consists of 14 residues. V lost 5 bases and J lost 9; bases outside the gene matches: 8. The CDR3 bases are TGTGCCAGCAGTACCCGACAGGGGGTCAGGCCCCAGCATTTT. Its protein is CASSTRQGVRPQHF.

The chain couples TRBV9 to TRBJ2-5; possibly TRBD1 for D (6 bases). The CDR3 length is 15 residues. CDR1 and CDR2 (germline): SGDLS, YYNGEE. The V end lost 2 bases, the J end lost 2 bases, and 13 bases lay between the germline ends. This chain's CDR3 is CASSVERDTQETQYF. CDR3 DNA sequence: TGTGCCAGCAGCGTTGAAAGGGACACGCAAGAGACCCAGTACTTC.

The chain has TRBV6-6 and TRBJ2-7; 9 nucleotides agree with TRBD1. The junction had 5 bases not matched to a gene; V was cut back by 6 bases and J by 2 bases. Germline-derived CDR1 and CDR2 are MNHNY and SVGAGI (reference sequence). The CDR3 has 14 residues. The CDR3 DNA is TGTGCCAGCAGCACAACAGGGGGCGCCTACGAGCAGTACTTC. It is translated as CASSTTGGAYEQYF.

This clone was picked up one time. The chain recombines TRBV6-4 with TRBJ2-1, with 8 bases lining up with TRBD2. The V segment lost 4 bases and the J segment 15 bases; nucleotides outside the gene matches: 8. This CDR3 is built from 12 residues. The germline V gene encodes CDR1 MRHNA and CDR2 SNTAGT. As DNA, the CDR3 is TGTGCCAGCAGTGGCGGTAGCGGGGTGGTGTTCTTC. Translated: CASSGGSGVVFF.

This chain joins TRBV27 and TRBJ1-2; D perhaps matches TRBD1 (5 bases). Germline V gene data show CDR1 as MNHEY and CDR2 as SMNVEV (reference sequence). V was cut by 2 bases and J by 6 bases, with 22 bases left in between. This CDR3 comprises 17 residues. CDR3 region: CASSLRPTGGELDGYTF. CDR3 bases: TGTGCCAGCAGTTTAAGGCCCACAGGAGGGGAGTTAGATGGCTACACCTTC.

The table lists this clone with a few counts. This chain joins TRBV14 and TRBJ2-1, with 8 bases lining up with TRBD1. The germline gives CDR1 SGHDN, CDR2 FVKESK. This CDR3 has 19 amino acids. The junction had 18 bases not matched to a gene; V was cut back by 1 base and J by 7 bases. In nucleotides, the CDR3 is TGTGCCAGCAGCCAAGCCATCCCCGGTGAGACAGGGGCTGGGAATGAGCAGTTCTTC. Its translation is CASSQAIPGETGAGNEQFF.

The V call is TRBV19, the J call TRBJ1-2; the D is unclear. Per the germline V gene, CDR1 is LNHDA and CDR2 is SQIVND (reference sequence). Trimming took 10 bases from V and 8 from J, leaving 17 bases between them. The CDR3 is 12 residues long. CDR3 sequence reads: CATISWAGGYTF. In DNA, the CDR3 is TGTGCCACAATAAGTTGGGCGGGCGGCTACACCTTC.

The rearrangement uses TRBV4-2 and TRBJ2-3, with unresolved D. This CDR3 spans 12 amino acids. The V end lost 0 bases, the J end lost 7 bases, and 5 bases lay between the germline ends. Germline V gives CDR1 LGHNA, CDR2 YNFKEQ. The CDR3: CASSQDQNTQYF. The CDR3 DNA reads TGTGCCAGCAGCCAAGATCAGAATACGCAGTATTTT.

The V and J genes are TRBV6-1 and TRBJ1-1; D gene unclear. CDR1 and CDR2 (germline): MNHNS, SASEGT. Trimming left V 7 bases short and J 0 bases short, with 15 bases between. This CDR3 is 15 amino acids long. CDR3 in amino acids: CASISLWGVNTEAFF. The CDR3 coding sequence is TGTGCCAGCATCTCCCTTTGGGGAGTGAACACTGAAGCTTTCTTT.

This CDR3 reads CASSSGQRGEKLFF. DNA for the CDR3: TGTGCCAGCAGCTCGGGACAGCGTGGGGAAAAACTGTTTTTT. The V gene is TRBV5-6, the J gene TRBJ1-4; 7 bases are shared with TRBD1. Per germline, CDR1 SGHDT and CDR2 YYEEEE. The CDR3 spans 14 residues. Unmatched junction bases numbered 7, after V lost 3 bases and J lost 8 bases.

The sample holds one count of this clone. V is TRBV11-2 and J is TRBJ2-1; 12 positions match TRBD2. The CDR3 extends over 16 amino acids. V shed 4 bases and J 3 bases; nucleotides not matched to a gene: 4. Looked up from germline, CDR1 is SGHAT and CDR2 is FQNNGV. The CDR3: CASSSLAGGGYNEQFF. DNA of the CDR3: TGTGCCAGCAGCTCCCTAGCGGGGGGGGGCTACAATGAGCAGTTCTTC.

This rearrangement joins TRBV5-1 to TRBJ1-1; 7 bases align to TRBD1. In germline, CDR1 is SGHRS, CDR2 YFSETQ. V was pared by 3 bases and J by 5 bases, with 1 base of the junction left unmatched. CDR3 length: 12 amino acids. For the CDR3, the DNA is TGCGCCAGCAGCTCGGACAGGACTGAAGCTTTCTTT. Protein sequence: CASSSDRTEAFF.

This rearrangement joins TRBV4-2 to TRBJ1-1; D gene uncertain. Germline V CDR1 and CDR2: LGHNA, YNFKEQ. Trimming removed 1 base from V and 7 bases from J, with 13 bases in between. The CDR3 sequence is 14 residues long. The DNA of the CDR3 is TGTGCCAGCAGCCAAGCAGACGGAGGAAATGAAGCTTTCTTT. Residues: CASSQADGGNEAFF.

Written as DNA, the CDR3 is TGTGCCAGCAGCACTCGGGACAGACAGAATGGCTACACCTTC. It specifies CASSTRDRQNGYTF. The rearrangement uses TRBV7-9 and TRBJ1-2; 7 nucleotides agree with TRBD1. Germline values: CDR1 SEHNR, CDR2 FQNEAQ (reference sequence). The CDR3 totals 14 residues. Losses at the gene ends were 5 bases for V and 6 bases for J; bases not matched to a gene: 9.

The genes are TRBV18 and TRBJ1-2; TRBD1 matches 8 bases. This CDR3 has 14 residues. CDR1 KGHSH and CDR2 LQKENI come from the germline V gene. Trimming took 6 bases from V and 5 from J; bases not matched to a gene: 8. CDR3 in amino acids: CASSPGTGDYGYTF. The CDR3 region has the DNA TGTGCCAGCTCGCCCGGGACAGGAGATTATGGCTACACCTTC. Complete variable domain (other parts from reference TRBV18 and TRBJ1-2): NAGVMQNPRHLVRRRGQEARLRCSPMKGHSHVYWYRQLPEEGLKFMVYLQKENIIDESGMPKERFSAEFPKEGPSILRIQQVVRGDSAAYFCASSPGTGDYGYTFGSGTRLTVV.

This chain joins TRBV6-5 and TRBJ2-1; TRBD1 matches at 9 bases. The V gene end was trimmed by 5 bases and the J gene end by 7 bases; junction bases not matched to a gene: 6. Germline lookup yields CDR1 MNHEY and CDR2 SVGAGI. CDR3 length equals 14 residues. The chain's CDR3 is CASSRGQGTNEQFF. The CDR3, as DNA: TGTGCCAGCAGTAGGGGACAGGGTACAAATGAGCAGTTCTTC.

The CDR3 DNA is TGTGCCATCTCTAATCAGGAGGGAGGTTCGGCAGATACGCAGTATTTT. It codes for CAISNQEGGSADTQYF. The chain joins TRBV10-3 to TRBJ2-3; possible D gene TRBD2, 6 bases. This CDR3 is 16 amino acids long. Germline V lookup: CDR1 ENHRY, CDR2 SYGVKD. V gave up 8 bases and J gave up 4 bases, with 22 bases separating them.

The rearrangement uses TRBV11-2 and TRBJ2-7; no firm D call. CDR1 is SGHAT, CDR2 FQNNGV, per germline. This CDR3 has 14 residues. V was shortened by 5 bases and J by 2 bases, with 13 bases between the two germline ends. The CDR3 region is CASSGDTFAYEQYF. CDR3 DNA: TGTGCCAGCAGCGGTGACACCTTTGCCTACGAGCAGTACTTC. Full variable domain (outside the CDR3, taken from reference TRBV11-2 and TRBJ2-7): EAGVAQSPRYKIIEKRQSVAFWCNPISGHATLYWYQQILGQGPKLLIQFQNNGVVDDSQLPKDRFSAERLKGVDSTLKIQPAKLEDSAVYLCASSGDTFAYEQYFGPGTRLTVT.

Of note for this clone: The junction departs from germline at one end; a sequencing error may be responsible. The V and J genes are TRBV7-7 and TRBJ1-4; 9 nucleotides align to TRBD1. CDR1 and CDR2 from the germline V gene are SSHAT and FNYEAQ (reference sequence). The CDR3 consists of 16 residues. CDR3 sequence reads: CASSPGRTGEGEKLFF. Here the CDR3 DNA reads TGTGCTAGCAGCCCCGGAAGGACAGGGGAAGGGGAAAAACTGTTTTTT.

The CDR3 loop reads CASSPNRRGLNQPQHF. In DNA, the CDR3 is TGTGCCAGCTCACCGAATCGCAGGGGGCTCAATCAGCCCCAGCATTTT. This chain joins TRBV18 and TRBJ1-5, with 8 bases aligning to TRBD1. V shed 3 bases, J shed 3 bases, and the junction held 7 bases outside the gene matches. CDR1 is KGHSH, CDR2 LQKENI, per germline. The CDR3 has 16 amino acids.

This sequence joins TRBV5-6 and TRBJ2-3; the D gene is possibly TRBD2 (6 bases). CDR1 is SGHDT, CDR2 YYEEEE, per germline. V gave up 3 bases and J gave up 6 bases, with 14 bases separating them. CDR3 length: 14 amino acids. The CDR3 nucleotides are TGTGCCAGCAGCTCCCGGCGGGAAAGGGATACGCAGTATTTT. Amino acid sequence: CASSSRRERDTQYF.

This chain joins TRBV7-2 and TRBJ1-2, with 8 nucleotides matching TRBD1. Germline loops: CDR1 SGHTA, CDR2 FQGNSA. Losses at the gene ends were 1 base for V and 2 bases for J; bases not matched to a gene: 3. The CDR3 has 15 amino acids. The CDR3 is CASSLGQGQNYGYTF. In DNA, the CDR3 is TGTGCCAGCAGCTTAGGACAGGGGCAAAACTATGGCTACACCTTC.